What follows describes a single TCR beta chain. The antigen is not known. The sample is drawn from a study of tumor-infiltrating lymphocytes in localized non-small cell lung cancer. Points from the study as a whole: Immunotypes IM1 and IM2 had similar TCR-derived T-cell fractions. Available tissue quantity limited TCR sequencing to a patient subset.

TCRdb's copy holds only in-frame clones and misses some; the assay was immunoSEQ multiplex PCR. The sample yields roughly 8,400 clones, approximately 79% seen once. V shed 3 bases and J 2 bases; nucleotides not matched to a gene: 10. Germline loops: CDR1 WNHNN, CDR2 SYGVQD (reference sequence). The CDR3 is 18 residues long. This TCR was sampled from a human donor with non-small cell lung cancer. What was sequenced was uninvolved lung tissue not adjacent to the tumor. The chain joins TRBV10-1 to TRBJ1-2, with 12 bases fitting TRBD1. The DNA for the CDR3 is TGCGCCAGCAGTGACCACCGGGACAGGGGGCCGGGGAACTATGGCTACACCTTC. Its translation: CASSDHRDRGPGNYGYTF.